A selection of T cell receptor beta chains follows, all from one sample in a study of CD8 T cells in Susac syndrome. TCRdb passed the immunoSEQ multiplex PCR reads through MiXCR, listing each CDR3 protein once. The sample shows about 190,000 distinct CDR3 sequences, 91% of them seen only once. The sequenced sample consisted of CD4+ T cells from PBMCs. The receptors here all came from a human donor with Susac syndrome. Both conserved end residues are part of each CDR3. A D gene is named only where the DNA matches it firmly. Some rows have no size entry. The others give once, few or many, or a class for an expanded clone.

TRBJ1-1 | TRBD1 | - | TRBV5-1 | CASSWDSKGTEAFF | TGCGCCAGCAGCTGGGACAGCAAGGGCACTGAAGCTTTCTTT
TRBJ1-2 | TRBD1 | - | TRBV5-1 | CASKLETGAGSGYTF | TGCGCCAGCAAACTTGAAACAGGGGCGGGTAGTGGCTACACCTTC
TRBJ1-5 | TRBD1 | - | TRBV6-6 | CASRDRGGGNQPQHF | TGTGCCAGCAGAGACAGGGGAGGAGGCAATCAGCCCCAGCATTTT
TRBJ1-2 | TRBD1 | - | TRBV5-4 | CASSSYLTGRTYGYTF | TGTGCCAGCAGCTCCTACCTGACAGGGAGGACCTATGGCTACACCTTC
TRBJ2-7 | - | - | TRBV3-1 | CASSHSGQTYEQYF | TGTGCCAGCAGCCATTCGGGCCAAACTTACGAGCAGTACTTC
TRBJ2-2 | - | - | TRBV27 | CASSRGGQLLNTGELFF | TGTGCCAGCAGCCGCGGGGGACAGCTATTGAACACCGGGGAGCTGTTTTTT
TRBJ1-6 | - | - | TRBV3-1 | CASSQYPSTRGNNSPLHF | TGTGCCAGCAGCCAGTACCCGTCAACCCGGGGGAATAATTCACCCCTCCACTTT
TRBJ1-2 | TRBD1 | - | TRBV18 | CASSPTGGPLDIYGYTF | TGTGCCAGCTCACCGACAGGGGGCCCTCTGGATATCTATGGCTACACCTTC
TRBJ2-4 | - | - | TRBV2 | CASSLPLVKNIQYF | TGTGCCAGCAGTTTGCCGTTGGTTAAAAACATTCAGTACTTC
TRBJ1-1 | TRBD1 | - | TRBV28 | CASRSGQGAILWTEAFF | TGTGCCAGCAGATCCGGACAGGGGGCAATTTTATGGACTGAAGCTTTCTTT
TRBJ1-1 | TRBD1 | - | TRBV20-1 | CSASDQGANTEAFF | TGCAGTGCTAGTGACCAGGGGGCCAACACTGAAGCTTTCTTT
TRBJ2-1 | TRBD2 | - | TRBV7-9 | CASSYRAGSNNEQFF | TGTGCCAGCAGCTATCGAGCGGGGTCCAACAATGAGCAGTTCTTC
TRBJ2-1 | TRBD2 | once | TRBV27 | CASRSYSGTSGLNEQFF | TGTGCCAGCAGATCCTACTCCGGGACTAGCGGTTTAAATGAGCAGTTCTTC
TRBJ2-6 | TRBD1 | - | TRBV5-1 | CASRTGFSGANVLTF | TGCGCCAGCAGGACAGGGTTCTCTGGGGCCAACGTCCTGACTTTC
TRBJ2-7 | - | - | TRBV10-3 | CAISDLKRASYEQYF | TGTGCCATCAGTGACTTAAAGCGGGCCTCCTACGAGCAGTACTTC
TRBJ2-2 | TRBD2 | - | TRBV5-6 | CASSLVASGFTGELFF | TGTGCCAGCAGCTTGGTCGCTAGCGGATTTACCGGGGAGCTGTTTTTT
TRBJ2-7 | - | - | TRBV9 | CASSVEYTGYEQYF | TGTGCCAGCAGCGTAGAATACACCGGCTACGAGCAGTACTTC